Listed here is a single T cell receptor (beta chain). The table came from immunoSEQ multiplex PCR; TCRdb's copy has only in-frame clones and leaves some out. This table has about 280,000 clones, more than 75% appearing once. The data stem from a study of cytomegalovirus exposure and HLA in healthy donors. This CDR3 has 16 amino acids. Per the germline V gene, CDR1 is SGHRS and CDR2 is YFSETQ. V gave up 4 bases and J gave up 7 bases; unmatched junction bases: 15. This clonotype was sampled from a woman aged 18-29 years in good health and CMV-seronegative. V gene TRBV5-1 combines with J gene TRBJ1-2; 8 nucleotides agree with TRBD1. The sample was PBMCs. Here the CDR3 DNA reads TGCGCCAGCAGCAAGGAAGGAGAACAGGGGGGGGGTGGCTACACCTTC. This codes for CASSKEGEQGGGGYTF.